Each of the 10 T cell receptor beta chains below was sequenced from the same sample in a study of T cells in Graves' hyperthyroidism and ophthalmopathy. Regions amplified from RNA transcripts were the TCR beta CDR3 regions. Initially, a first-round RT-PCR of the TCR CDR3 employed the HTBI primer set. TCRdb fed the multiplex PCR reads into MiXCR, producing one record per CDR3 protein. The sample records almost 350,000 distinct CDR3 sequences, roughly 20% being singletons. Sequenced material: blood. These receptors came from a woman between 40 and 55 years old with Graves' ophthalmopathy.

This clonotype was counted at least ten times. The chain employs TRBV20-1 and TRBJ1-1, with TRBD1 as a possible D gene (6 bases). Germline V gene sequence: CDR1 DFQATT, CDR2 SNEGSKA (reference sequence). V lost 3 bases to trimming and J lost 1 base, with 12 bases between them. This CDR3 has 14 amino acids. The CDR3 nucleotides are TGCAGTGCTAGCGGGGGGGGCAAGAACACTGAAGCTTTCTTT. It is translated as CSASGGGKNTEAFF.

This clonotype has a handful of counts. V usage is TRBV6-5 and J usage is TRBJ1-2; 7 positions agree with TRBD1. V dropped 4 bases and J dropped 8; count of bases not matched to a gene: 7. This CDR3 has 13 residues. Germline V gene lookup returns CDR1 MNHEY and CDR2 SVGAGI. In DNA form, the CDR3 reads TGTGCCAGCAGTTCCGGAGGGGGCGACGGCTACACCTTC. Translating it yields CASSSGGGDGYTF.

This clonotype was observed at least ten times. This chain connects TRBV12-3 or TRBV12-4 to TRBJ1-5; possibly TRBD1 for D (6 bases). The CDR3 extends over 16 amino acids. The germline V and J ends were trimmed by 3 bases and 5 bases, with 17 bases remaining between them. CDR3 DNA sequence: TGTGCCAGCAGTTTCGCCCCCAGGGGTGTCGATCAGCCCCAGCATTTT. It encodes CASSFAPRGVDQPQHF.

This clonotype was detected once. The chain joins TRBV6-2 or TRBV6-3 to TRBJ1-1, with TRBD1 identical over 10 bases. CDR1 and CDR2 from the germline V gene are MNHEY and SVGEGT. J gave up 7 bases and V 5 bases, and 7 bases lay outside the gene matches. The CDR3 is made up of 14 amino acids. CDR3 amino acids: CASSIRDRGVEAFF. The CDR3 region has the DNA TGTGCCAGCAGTATCCGGGACAGGGGCGTTGAAGCTTTCTTT.

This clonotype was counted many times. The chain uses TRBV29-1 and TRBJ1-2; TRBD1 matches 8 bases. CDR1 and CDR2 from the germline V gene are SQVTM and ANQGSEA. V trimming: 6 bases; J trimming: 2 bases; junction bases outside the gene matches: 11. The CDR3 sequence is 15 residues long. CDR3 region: CSVLTFNRGNYGYTF. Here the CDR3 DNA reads TGCAGCGTGCTGACGTTTAACAGGGGGAACTATGGCTACACCTTC.

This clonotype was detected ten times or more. For the CDR3, the DNA is TGTGCCAGCAGTTTTAGGACGGGTGCCAAAAACATTCAGTACTTC. This codes for CASSFRTGAKNIQYF. The genes are TRBV12-3 or TRBV12-4 and TRBJ2-4, with D unresolved. The length of the CDR3 is 15 residues. V lost 3 bases and J 1 base, leaving 10 bases between the germline ends.

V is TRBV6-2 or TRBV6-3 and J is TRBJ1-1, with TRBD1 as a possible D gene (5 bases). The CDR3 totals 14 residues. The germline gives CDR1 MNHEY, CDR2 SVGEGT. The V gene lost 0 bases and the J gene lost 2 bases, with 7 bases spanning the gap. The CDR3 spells CASSYSDSNTEAFF. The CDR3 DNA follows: TGTGCCAGCAGTTACTCAGACAGTAACACTGAAGCTTTCTTT.

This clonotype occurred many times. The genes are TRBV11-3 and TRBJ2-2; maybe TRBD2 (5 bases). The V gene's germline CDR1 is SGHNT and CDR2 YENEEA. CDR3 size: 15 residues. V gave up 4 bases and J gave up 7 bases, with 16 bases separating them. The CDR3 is CASSSDGHGIGELFF. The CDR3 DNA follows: TGTGCCAGCAGCTCGGACGGGCACGGGATCGGGGAGCTGTTTTTT.

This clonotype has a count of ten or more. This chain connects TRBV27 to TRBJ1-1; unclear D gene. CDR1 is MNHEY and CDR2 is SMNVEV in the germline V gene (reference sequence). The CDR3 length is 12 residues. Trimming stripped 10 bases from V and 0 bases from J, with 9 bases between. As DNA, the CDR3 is TGTGCCACCATGGGATTGAACACTGAAGCTTTCTTT. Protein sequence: CATMGLNTEAFF.

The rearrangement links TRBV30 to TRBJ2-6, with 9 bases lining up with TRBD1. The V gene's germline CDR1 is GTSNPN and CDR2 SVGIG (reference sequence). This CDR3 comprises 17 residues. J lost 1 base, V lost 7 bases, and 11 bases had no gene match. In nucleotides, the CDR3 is TGTGCCTTCAAACTACAGGGGGCGTCGTCTGGGGCCAACGTCCTGACTTTC. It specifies CAFKLQGASSGANVLTF. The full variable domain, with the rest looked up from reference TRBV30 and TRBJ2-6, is SQTIHQWPATLVQPVGSPLSLECTVEGTSNPNLYWYRQAAGRGLQLLFYSVGIGQISSEVPQNLSASRPQDRQFILSSKKLLLSDSGFYLCAFKLQGASSGANVLTFGAGSRLTVL.